This TCR beta chain came from a study of CD8 T cells in Susac syndrome. Study results and limitations: A relatively small number of individuals underwent TCR sequencing and HLA analysis.

Notes on this clonotype: Its specificity is not known.

The germline CDR1 and CDR2 sequences are SGHTA and FQGNSA. CDR3 size: 15 residues. V was shortened by 1 base and J by 4 bases, with 12 bases between the two germline ends. Healthy donors served as age- and sex-matched controls. Negative isolation yielded CD4+ and CD8+ T cells, and FACS enriched TEMRA cells. With random hexamers, about 0.5 to 1 ug RNA was reverse transcribed. The immunoSEQ assay covered 54 Vbeta and 13 Jbeta segments for CDR3. TCRdb called the immunoSEQ multiplex PCR reads again in MiXCR, with one record for every CDR3 protein. The repertoire holds 150,000 to 200,000 distinct CDR3 sequences, with about 90% as singletons.

The source of this sequence is a human donor in good health. Sequences were obtained from CD4+ T cells from PBMCs. The chain combines TRBV7-2 with TRBJ2-3; a weak D match, TRBD1 (5 bases). The CDR3 nucleotides are TGTGCCAGCAGCTTAGATAGGGGCCGGGCAGATACGCAGTATTTT. Its translation is CASSLDRGRADTQYF.